These 3 T cell receptor beta chains were sequenced from one sample in a study of identical twins. MiXCR, applied by TCRdb to the 5' RACE reads, yields one record per CDR3 protein. Here the sample spans about 700,000 distinct CDR3 sequences, roughly 8% being singletons. This sample also appeared in a second study, on yellow fever vaccine responses in identical twins.

The sample was PBMCs. The receptors shown here come from a woman aged 18-29 years in good health.

The chain couples TRBV7-2 to TRBJ2-1; perhaps TRBD2 as D (7 bases). CDR1 SGHTA and CDR2 FQGNSA come from the germline V gene. The V and J ends lost 7 bases and 10 bases respectively, with 23 bases between them. The CDR3 is made up of 15 amino acids. The chain's CDR3 is CASTRSGGLSGEQFF. CDR3 DNA sequence: TGTGCCAGCACAAGGTCGGGGGGCCTTAGTGGCGAGCAGTTCTTC.

The chain combines TRBV12-3 or TRBV12-4 with TRBJ1-1; D is undetermined. The CDR3 contains 14 residues. Trimming left V 6 bases short and J 0 bases short, with 11 bases between. DNA of the CDR3: TGTGCCAGCAGAGGATACACCTTGAACACTGAAGCTTTCTTT. It encodes CASRGYTLNTEAFF.

The V call is TRBV20-1, the J call TRBJ2-3; D possibly corresponds to TRBD1 (5 bases). The CDR3 spans 16 residues. Germline V lookup: CDR1 DFQATT, CDR2 SNEGSKA (reference sequence). With 0 bases removed from V and 1 base from J, the gap between germline ends came to 14 bases. The CDR3, as DNA: TGCAGTGCTAGAGATATTGGGGCACTCCGCACAGATACGCAGTATTTT. It translates to CSARDIGALRTDTQYF.